The entry that follows covers one TCR beta chain sequence. What it recognizes is unknown. The data are from a study of T-cell memory formation after mild COVID-19. This CDR3 region has 14 residues. Trimming removed 10 bases from V and 4 bases from J, with 20 bases in between. Germline-derived CDR1 and CDR2 are MNHEY and SVGAGI. Findings and caveats of the study: Certain responding clones were present in pre-infection memory, suggesting participation of cross-reactive memory. Clones contracting across day 15 to 85 had a balanced CD4/CD8 profile; later expanding clones leaned CD4+.

cDNA libraries for TCR alpha and TCR beta, carrying sample barcodes and UMIs, came from 5'RACE with constant-segment primers. Each CDR3 protein gets one entry after TCRdb re-called the 5' RACE reads with MiXCR. The table shows 150,000 to 200,000 distinct CDR3 sequences, with about a fifth occurring only once. This sequence joins TRBV6-5 and TRBJ2-7; D tentatively fits TRBD1 or TRBD2 (6 bases each). Specimen: PBMCs or a T cell subset sorted from them (not recorded which). The source of this sequence is an adult woman who had mild COVID-19 (a few samples of this study predate the infection). Cell type and time point are not known. This chain's CDR3 is CATKEGGSGYEQYF. The CDR3 DNA sequence: TGTGCCACCAAAGAAGGGGGGAGTGGGTACGAGCAGTACTTC.